The rows below give T cell receptor beta chains drawn from one sample of a study of blood T cells in healthy people across ages. TCRdb called the 5' RACE reads again in MiXCR, with one record for every CDR3 protein. The sample lists roughly 700,000 distinct CDR3 sequences; 20% to 25% were seen once. Separately, the same data were catalogued under a study of T cells of mothers and their children.

Sequencing was performed on blood. These receptors were collected from a boy aged 5 to 17 in good health. Each CDR3 is given with its conserved first and last residue. D genes are given only for firm matches. Clone size is shown for a subset of rows, as once, few, many or a class of expanded clone.

D: NA
J: TRBJ2-5
size: few
length: 14
V: TRBV28
DNA: TGTGCCAGCAGTTTTGGGGGGCGCCCCGAGACCCAGTACTTC
CDR3: CASSFGGRPETQYF

D: NA
J: TRBJ2-7
size: few
length: 15
V: TRBV6-1
DNA: TGTGCCAGCAGTGAAGGGTTGGACCGAAAAGGCGAGCAGTACTTC
CDR3: CASSEGLDRKGEQYF

D: NA
J: TRBJ2-5
size: few
length: 13
V: TRBV20-1
DNA: TGCAGTGCTGGGGGCCCAGGGCCAGAGACCCAGTACTTC
CDR3: CSAGGPGPETQYF

D: TRBD2
J: TRBJ2-3
size: NA
length: 15
V: TRBV20-1
DNA: TGCAGTGCCATTGGACTAGGAGGGAACACAGATACGCAGTATTTT
CDR3: CSAIGLGGNTDTQYF

D: NA
J: TRBJ2-1
size: few
length: 13
V: TRBV12-3/TRBV12-4
DNA: TGTGCCAGCAGTCCCGCCTTAATAGGGGAGCAGTTCTTC
CDR3: CASSPALIGEQFF

D: NA
J: TRBJ1-2
size: NA
length: 14
V: TRBV6-2/TRBV6-3
DNA: TGTGCCAGCAGCCTGACTGGACTTAACTATGGCTACACCTTC
CDR3: CASSLTGLNYGYTF

D: NA
J: TRBJ2-3
size: NA
length: 14
V: TRBV7-2
DNA: TGTGCCAGCAACCCGGGACGGTACACAGATACGCAGTATTTT
CDR3: CASNPGRYTDTQYF

D: NA
J: TRBJ2-1
size: NA
length: 14
V: TRBV14
DNA: TGTGCCAGCAGCCAAGATGGCCTTAGCAATGAGCAGTTCTTC
CDR3: CASSQDGLSNEQFF

D: NA
J: TRBJ2-6
size: few
length: 15
V: TRBV4-3
DNA: TGCGCCAGCAGCCAAGAAATCTCTGGGGCCAACGTCCTGACTTTC
CDR3: CASSQEISGANVLTF

D: NA
J: TRBJ1-2
size: few
length: 13
V: TRBV7-2
DNA: TGTGCCAGCAGCCGGTCTTCCGTTTACAGCTACACCTTC
CDR3: CASSRSSVYSYTF

D: TRBD1
J: TRBJ2-5
size: NA
length: 14
V: TRBV7-9
DNA: TGTGCCAGCAGCTTGGGGACAGGGACGGAGACCCAGTACTTC
CDR3: CASSLGTGTETQYF

D: NA
J: TRBJ2-1
size: NA
length: 14
V: TRBV6-2/TRBV6-3
DNA: TGTGCCAGCAGTGACGACGGGTTAGGGAATGAGCAGTTCTTC
CDR3: CASSDDGLGNEQFF

D: NA
J: TRBJ1-2
size: few
length: 12
V: TRBV6-5
DNA: TGTGCCAGCAGTACAGAACGCTATGGCTACACCTTC
CDR3: CASSTERYGYTF

D: NA
J: TRBJ1-1
size: many
length: 13
V: TRBV5-1
DNA: TGTGCCAGCAGCTTAGGGGAGAACACTGAAGCTTTCTTT
CDR3: CASSLGENTEAFF

D: TRBD1
J: TRBJ1-4
size: few
length: 14
V: TRBV7-9
DNA: TGTGCCAGCAGCTCGCCAGGGGGTTGGGAAAAACTGTTTTTT
CDR3: CASSSPGGWEKLFF

D: NA
J: TRBJ2-7
size: few
length: 14
V: TRBV7-2
DNA: TGTGCCAGCACCCCGGTCGTAGATACAGACGAGCAGTACTTC
CDR3: CASTPVVDTDEQYF

D: NA
J: TRBJ1-2
size: few
length: 13
V: TRBV18
DNA: TGTGCCAGCTCCCCGGACCCTAACTATGGCTACACCTTC
CDR3: CASSPDPNYGYTF

D: TRBD2
J: TRBJ2-1
size: few
length: 15
V: TRBV27
DNA: TGTGCCAGCAGTTCTCCTAGCGGGAGGAGCTATGAGCAGTTCTTC
CDR3: CASSSPSGRSYEQFF

D: NA
J: TRBJ2-1
size: NA
length: 13
V: TRBV4-1
DNA: TGCGCCAGCAGCCAGACGGCAGCGATTGAGCAGTTCTTC
CDR3: CASSQTAAIEQFF

D: NA
J: TRBJ2-1
size: NA
length: 11
V: TRBV29-1
DNA: TGCAGCATAGGTAGTCTTCGGCAGCAGTTCTTC
CDR3: CSIGSLRQQFF

D: NA
J: TRBJ1-1
size: few
length: 13
V: TRBV28
DNA: TGTGCCAGCAGCCAACACGGGCCGGGTGAAGCTTTCTTT
CDR3: CASSQHGPGEAFF

D: TRBD2
J: TRBJ2-5
size: NA
length: 13
V: TRBV24-1
DNA: TGTGCCACCGGAGCGGGAGTTTCGGAGACCCAGTACTTC
CDR3: CATGAGVSETQYF

D: TRBD2
J: TRBJ2-1
size: few
length: 14
V: TRBV29-1
DNA: TGCAGCGGCGGTACTAGCGGGACTTACAATGAGCAGTTCTTC
CDR3: CSGGTSGTYNEQFF

D: TRBD2
J: TRBJ2-3
size: few
length: 16
V: TRBV20-1
DNA: TGCAGTGCTAGAACCGGGACTAGCGGGAGTGGTGATACGCAGTATTTT
CDR3: CSARTGTSGSGDTQYF

D: TRBD1
J: TRBJ2-2
size: NA
length: 12
V: TRBV20-1
DNA: TGCAGTACACCGGGACAGGGCGGGGAGCTGTTTTTT
CDR3: CSTPGQGGELFF

D: NA
J: TRBJ2-3
size: NA
length: 13
V: TRBV6-5
DNA: TGTGCCAGCAGTTACCCCTTTTCAGATACGCAGTATTTT
CDR3: CASSYPFSDTQYF

D: NA
J: TRBJ2-1
size: few
length: 14
V: TRBV20-1
DNA: TGCAGTGCTAGGGAAGGGTGGAGAAACAATGAGCAGTTCTTC
CDR3: CSAREGWRNNEQFF

D: NA
J: TRBJ2-5
size: few
length: 14
V: TRBV9
DNA: TGTGCCAGCAGCGCTACAGGGATGATCCAGACCCAGTACTTC
CDR3: CASSATGMIQTQYF

D: TRBD1
J: TRBJ2-7
size: NA
length: 14
V: TRBV5-1
DNA: TGCGCCAGCAGCGCCCTTGACAGGGACTACGAGCAGTACTTC
CDR3: CASSALDRDYEQYF

D: NA
J: TRBJ2-1
size: once
length: 12
V: TRBV6-6
DNA: TGTGCCTCCCAGGTGGGAGGGGGTGAGCAGTTCTTC
CDR3: CASQVGGGEQFF

D: NA
J: TRBJ1-4
size: NA
length: 15
V: TRBV7-9
DNA: TGTGCCAGCAGCTTAGATCGACCGGGGTACGAAAAACTGTTTTTT
CDR3: CASSLDRPGYEKLFF

D: NA
J: TRBJ1-3
size: NA
length: 13
V: TRBV29-1
DNA: TGCAGCGTTGAAGTGCAGGGGGGAAACACCATATATTTT
CDR3: CSVEVQGGNTIYF

D: TRBD1
J: TRBJ2-3
size: NA
length: 13
V: TRBV7-3
DNA: TGTGCCAGCAGACCAGGGGGCACAGATACGCAGTCTTTT
CDR3: CASRPGGTDTQSF

D: NA
J: TRBJ2-7
size: NA
length: 15
V: TRBV6-6
DNA: TGTGCCAGCAGACTAGAAGGCGTCAGTTCCTACGAGCAGTACTTC
CDR3: CASRLEGVSSYEQYF

D: NA
J: TRBJ2-3
size: few
length: 16
V: TRBV10-3
DNA: TGTGCCACCGACCCTAGACTAAGCGGTAGCACAGATACGCAGTATTTT
CDR3: CATDPRLSGSTDTQYF

D: TRBD1
J: TRBJ2-1
size: NA
length: 16
V: TRBV5-5
DNA: TGTGCCAGCAGCTTGGACCCAGGGGGCATCCAACTTGAGCAGTTCTTC
CDR3: CASSLDPGGIQLEQFF

D: TRBD1
J: TRBJ2-5
size: many
length: 14
V: TRBV5-1
DNA: TGCGCCAGCAGCTTCTTAAGGGGGCAGGAGACCCAGTACTTC
CDR3: CASSFLRGQETQYF

D: TRBD2
J: TRBJ2-1
size: few
length: 16
V: TRBV3-1
DNA: TGTGCCAGCAGCCACACAAAGTACCCAGCGGGGAATGAGCAGTTCTTC
CDR3: CASSHTKYPAGNEQFF

D: TRBD2
J: TRBJ2-3
size: NA
length: 15
V: TRBV7-6
DNA: TGTGCCAGCAGCTCGGGACTAGAAGACACAGATACGCAGTATTTT
CDR3: CASSSGLEDTDTQYF

D: NA
J: TRBJ2-1
size: once
length: 13
V: TRBV3-1
DNA: TGTGCCAGCAGCCAAATTGGGGGAGAGGAGCAGTTCTTC
CDR3: CASSQIGGEEQFF

D: NA
J: TRBJ1-4
size: few
length: 12
V: TRBV18
DNA: TGTGCCAGCTCACAGCCCAATGAAAAACTGTTTTTT
CDR3: CASSQPNEKLFF

D: NA
J: TRBJ1-1
size: NA
length: 15
V: TRBV4-3
DNA: TGCGCCAGCAGCCAAATGGTATGGGGGGGACACGAAGCTTTCTTT
CDR3: CASSQMVWGGHEAFF

D: NA
J: TRBJ2-7
size: once
length: 13
V: TRBV20-1
DNA: TGCAGTGCTAGAGATTTTCAGCTTTACGAGCAGTACTTC
CDR3: CSARDFQLYEQYF

D: NA
J: TRBJ2-5
size: NA
length: 15
V: TRBV27
DNA: TGTGCCAGCAGTTTATTGAACCGGGAAAGGGAGACCCAGTACTTC
CDR3: CASSLLNRERETQYF

D: NA
J: TRBJ2-7
size: few
length: 12
V: TRBV10-3
DNA: TGTGCCATCAGTGCTCCACTCTACGAGCAGTACTTC
CDR3: CAISAPLYEQYF

D: NA
J: TRBJ1-6
size: few
length: 16
V: TRBV28
DNA: TGTGCCAGCAGTTTTCGGGTAATGAATGGGGATTCACCCCTCCACTTT
CDR3: CASSFRVMNGDSPLHF